The rows below give T cell receptor beta chains drawn from one sample of a study of blood T cell repertoires in COVID-19. Repertoires were generated with immunoSEQ multiplex PCR, while TCRdb's copy carries only in-frame clones and drops some. The data show roughly 150,000 clones, approximately 85% seen once. The sample was peripheral blood. Receptor source: a woman older than 75 with acute or convalescent COVID-19. CDR3s include the opening cysteine and the closing phenylalanine or tryptophan. A D gene is named only where the DNA matches it firmly. Expanded clones are given a class, and other clones once, few, many or no size at all.

cdr3_aa: CASSSRDYEQYF
cdr3_nt: TGTGCCAGCAGTTCCAGGGATTACGAGCAGTACTTC
clone_size: once
j_call: TRBJ2-7
v_call: TRBV27
cdr3_length: 12
d_call: -

cdr3_aa: CASSLALGATDTQYF
cdr3_nt: TGTGCCAGCAGCTTGGCGCTAGGCGCCACAGATACGCAGTATTTT
clone_size: many
j_call: TRBJ2-3
v_call: TRBV5-6
cdr3_length: 15
d_call: -

cdr3_aa: CASSLVPSGVTTDTQYF
cdr3_nt: TGTGCCAGCAGTTTAGTCCCTAGCGGCGTAACCACAGATACGCAGTATTTT
clone_size: few
j_call: TRBJ2-3
v_call: TRBV28
cdr3_length: 17
d_call: TRBD2

cdr3_aa: CASSTTTGRDTGELFF
cdr3_nt: TGTGCCAGTAGTACTACCACAGGGAGGGACACCGGGGAGCTGTTTTTT
clone_size: -
j_call: TRBJ2-2
v_call: TRBV19
cdr3_length: 16
d_call: -

cdr3_aa: CASSDLAGVVADTQYF
cdr3_nt: TGTGCCAGCAGCGATTTAGCGGGAGTGGTCGCAGATACGCAGTATTTT
clone_size: -
j_call: TRBJ2-3
v_call: TRBV9
cdr3_length: 16
d_call: TRBD2

cdr3_aa: CASSPTRATNEKLFF
cdr3_nt: TGTGCCAGCTCACCAACGCGCGCAACTAATGAAAAACTGTTTTTT
clone_size: -
j_call: TRBJ1-4
v_call: TRBV18
cdr3_length: 15
d_call: -

cdr3_aa: CASSKGQGSIHEQFF
cdr3_nt: TGTGCCAGCAGCAAGGGACAGGGGAGTATACATGAGCAGTTCTTC
clone_size: -
j_call: TRBJ2-1
v_call: TRBV7-8
cdr3_length: 15
d_call: TRBD1

cdr3_aa: CASSSSSGTGFYEQYF
cdr3_nt: TGTGCCAGCAGCTCCTCGAGCGGGACAGGGTTCTACGAGCAGTACTTC
clone_size: -
j_call: TRBJ2-7
v_call: TRBV5-4
cdr3_length: 16
d_call: TRBD1

cdr3_aa: CASSLTGVNYGYTF
cdr3_nt: TGTGCCAGCAGCCTCACCGGGGTTAACTATGGCTACACCTTC
clone_size: -
j_call: TRBJ1-2
v_call: TRBV28
cdr3_length: 14
d_call: -

cdr3_aa: CASSPLASSTDTQYF
cdr3_nt: TGTGCCAGCAGTCCACTAGCGTCGTCCACAGATACGCAGTATTTT
clone_size: -
j_call: TRBJ2-3
v_call: TRBV27
cdr3_length: 15
d_call: TRBD2

cdr3_aa: CASSYDGRYNSPLHF
cdr3_nt: TGTGCCAGCAGTTACGATGGCAGGTATAATTCACCCCTCCACTTT
clone_size: -
j_call: TRBJ1-6
v_call: TRBV6-6
cdr3_length: 15
d_call: -

cdr3_aa: CATSEFDMGRDGYTF
cdr3_nt: TGTGCCACCAGCGAATTCGACATGGGGAGGGATGGCTACACCTTC
clone_size: -
j_call: TRBJ1-2
v_call: TRBV15
cdr3_length: 15
d_call: -

cdr3_aa: CASSIRQYSNQPQHF
cdr3_nt: TGTGCCAGTAGTATTCGACAGTATAGCAATCAGCCCCAGCATTTT
clone_size: -
j_call: TRBJ1-5
v_call: TRBV19
cdr3_length: 15
d_call: -

cdr3_aa: CASSLGPALNTDTQYF
cdr3_nt: TGTGCCAGCAGTTTGGGGCCAGCCCTTAACACAGATACGCAGTATTTT
clone_size: -
j_call: TRBJ2-3
v_call: TRBV28
cdr3_length: 16
d_call: -

cdr3_aa: CASRPISSYYEQYF
cdr3_nt: TGTGCCAGCAGGCCTATTAGCAGCTACTACGAGCAGTACTTC
clone_size: -
j_call: TRBJ2-7
v_call: TRBV28
cdr3_length: 14
d_call: -

cdr3_aa: CASSPQSRIRGYTF
cdr3_nt: TGTGCCAGCTCACCTCAATCGAGGATTCGTGGCTACACCTTC
clone_size: -
j_call: TRBJ1-2
v_call: TRBV18
cdr3_length: 14
d_call: -

cdr3_aa: CASSQGQAGGREQYF
cdr3_nt: TGTGCCAGCAGCCAAGGTCAAGCGGGGGGGCGAGAGCAGTACTTC
clone_size: -
j_call: TRBJ2-7
v_call: TRBV3-1/TRBV3-2
cdr3_length: 15
d_call: TRBD2

cdr3_aa: CASSTHRGREEKLFF
cdr3_nt: TGTGCCAGTAGCACTCACAGGGGACGGGAAGAAAAACTGTTTTTT
clone_size: -
j_call: TRBJ1-4
v_call: TRBV19
cdr3_length: 15
d_call: TRBD1

cdr3_aa: CASSQRHSGGALDTQYF
cdr3_nt: TGTGCCAGCAGCCAAAGGCATAGCGGGGGGGCCCTAGATACGCAGTATTTT
clone_size: -
j_call: TRBJ2-3
v_call: TRBV9
cdr3_length: 17
d_call: TRBD2

cdr3_aa: CASSEILDMDEQFF
cdr3_nt: TGCGCCAGCAGTGAGATCCTTGACATGGATGAGCAGTTCTTC
clone_size: -
j_call: TRBJ2-1
v_call: TRBV10-2
cdr3_length: 14
d_call: -

cdr3_aa: CASSLNPDSSGANVLTF
cdr3_nt: TGTGCCAGCAGCTTAAACCCCGACAGCTCTGGGGCCAACGTCCTGACTTTC
clone_size: -
j_call: TRBJ2-6
v_call: TRBV7-3
cdr3_length: 17
d_call: -

cdr3_aa: CASGSGVEAFF
cdr3_nt: TGTGCCAGCGGTTCGGGAGTTGAAGCTTTCTTT
clone_size: -
j_call: TRBJ1-1
v_call: TRBV2
cdr3_length: 11
d_call: -

cdr3_aa: CASSLFRSPFSNQPQHF
cdr3_nt: TGTGCCAGCAGTTTATTTCGCAGTCCGTTTAGCAATCAGCCCCAGCATTTT
clone_size: -
j_call: TRBJ1-5
v_call: TRBV28
cdr3_length: 17
d_call: -

cdr3_aa: CASSATGSGSEAFF
cdr3_nt: TGCGCCAGCAGCGCGACAGGATCTGGGAGTGAAGCTTTCTTT
clone_size: -
j_call: TRBJ1-1
v_call: TRBV5-1
cdr3_length: 14
d_call: -

cdr3_aa: CASSSRQGSETQYF
cdr3_nt: TGCGCCAGCAGTTCGAGGCAGGGTTCAGAGACCCAGTACTTC
clone_size: -
j_call: TRBJ2-5
v_call: TRBV10-2
cdr3_length: 14
d_call: -

cdr3_aa: CASSFAFPRYSNQPQHF
cdr3_nt: TGCGCCAGCAGCTTTGCGTTCCCCCGCTATAGCAATCAGCCCCAGCATTTT
clone_size: -
j_call: TRBJ1-5
v_call: TRBV5-1
cdr3_length: 17
d_call: -

cdr3_aa: CASSPLGAGGSPLHF
cdr3_nt: TGTGCCAGCAGTCCCCTTGGGGCAGGTGGTTCACCCCTCCACTTT
clone_size: -
j_call: TRBJ1-6
v_call: TRBV28
cdr3_length: 15
d_call: -

cdr3_aa: CASSLAEGENQPQHF
cdr3_nt: TGTGCCAGCAGCTTAGCTGAAGGAGAAAATCAGCCCCAGCATTTT
clone_size: -
j_call: TRBJ1-5
v_call: TRBV7-9
cdr3_length: 15
d_call: -

cdr3_aa: CASSLGGAGSNQPQHF
cdr3_nt: TGTGCCAGCAGTTTAGGGGGGGCGGGTAGCAATCAGCCCCAGCATTTT
clone_size: -
j_call: TRBJ1-5
v_call: TRBV28
cdr3_length: 16
d_call: -

cdr3_aa: CASRMGMNTEAFF
cdr3_nt: TGTGCCAGCAGAATGGGCATGAACACTGAAGCTTTCTTT
clone_size: -
j_call: TRBJ1-1
v_call: TRBV6-5
cdr3_length: 13
d_call: -

cdr3_aa: CASSLGTGAYEQYF
cdr3_nt: TGCGCCAGCAGCTTGGGGACAGGGGCCTACGAGCAGTACTTC
clone_size: -
j_call: TRBJ2-7
v_call: TRBV5-1
cdr3_length: 14
d_call: TRBD1

cdr3_aa: CASSSLGAGVAGELFF
cdr3_nt: TGTGCCAGCAGTTCCTTGGGCGCGGGAGTCGCCGGGGAGCTGTTTTTT
clone_size: -
j_call: TRBJ2-2
v_call: TRBV7-9
cdr3_length: 16
d_call: TRBD2

cdr3_aa: CASSSQGDTQYF
cdr3_nt: TGCGCCAGCAGCTCGCAGGGGGATACGCAGTATTTT
clone_size: -
j_call: TRBJ2-3
v_call: TRBV5-1
cdr3_length: 12
d_call: -

cdr3_aa: CASSQHRRLSTDTQYF
cdr3_nt: TGTGCCAGCAGCCAGCACCGGCGGTTGAGCACAGATACGCAGTATTTT
clone_size: -
j_call: TRBJ2-3
v_call: TRBV3-1/TRBV3-2
cdr3_length: 16
d_call: -

cdr3_aa: CATSDLRAGGRETQYF
cdr3_nt: TGTGCCACCAGTGATTTGAGGGCAGGGGGCAGGGAGACCCAGTACTTC
clone_size: few
j_call: TRBJ2-5
v_call: TRBV24-1
cdr3_length: 16
d_call: TRBD1